Below, 22 T cell receptor beta chains from the same sample are listed, as sequenced in a study of T-cell reconstitution after alpha-beta-depleted transplantation in children. TCRbeta library construction was performed incorporating unique molecular identifiers. TCRdb used MiXCR to reprocess the PCR reads, holding one entry per CDR3 protein. The data contain 350,000 to 500,000 distinct CDR3 sequences, around two fifths of them singletons. Sequencing used PBMCs, obtained before TCRalphabeta/CD19-depleted stem cell transplant. The receptors here all came from a girl aged 2 to 10 with aplastic anemia, due to receive a stem cell transplant.

The chain is built from TRBV5-1 and TRBJ2-1, with D possibly TRBD1 on 5 matching bases. Trimming stripped 0 bases from V and 6 bases from J, with 10 bases between. Germline V gives CDR1 SGHRS, CDR2 YFSETQ. This CDR3 is built from 14 residues. The CDR3 reads CASSLAVGVNEQFF. The DNA for the CDR3 is TGCGCCAGCAGCTTGGCCGTAGGGGTCAATGAGCAGTTCTTC.

The gene calls are TRBV10-3 and TRBJ1-1; D is perhaps TRBD1 (5 bases). The CDR3 totals 13 residues. Germline loops: CDR1 ENHRY, CDR2 SYGVKD. The V gene lost 2 bases and the J gene lost 2 bases, with 6 bases spanning the gap. Here the CDR3 reads CAISEDSNTEAFF. In DNA, the CDR3 is TGTGCCATCAGTGAGGACAGTAACACTGAAGCTTTCTTT.

The table lists this clonotype with many counts. DNA of the CDR3: TGTGCCAGCGGGTACTCGGAAGTGAGCACAGATACGCAGTATTTT. Protein: CASGYSEVSTDTQYF. J is TRBJ2-3 and V is TRBV7-9; D not certain. V lost 8 bases to trimming and J lost 0 bases, with 15 bases between them. The CDR3 spans 15 residues. Germline V gene data show CDR1 as SEHNR and CDR2 as FQNEAQ (reference sequence).

The chain uses TRBV10-3 and TRBJ1-2; 10 bases are a match to TRBD1. Germline values: CDR1 ENHRY, CDR2 SYGVKD. This CDR3 has 16 amino acids. The V gene end was trimmed by 2 bases and the J gene end by 8 bases; junction bases not matched to a gene: 11. The CDR3 DNA follows: TGTGCCATCAGTGAGACACCTGACAGGGGGCGATCGGGCTACACCTTC. Translating it yields CAISETPDRGRSGYTF.

At least ten counts were recorded for this clonotype. Here the CDR3 reads CASSPGTAVHNEQFF. CDR3 sequence (DNA): TGTGCCAGCAGTCCCGGGACAGCCGTTCACAATGAGCAGTTCTTC. The gene calls are TRBV7-3 and TRBJ2-1, with TRBD1 identical over 7 bases. CDR1 is SGHTA, CDR2 FQGTGA, per germline. The CDR3 contains 15 residues. Trimming removed 6 bases from V and 5 bases from J; junction bases left unmatched: 10.

The gene calls are TRBV5-1 and TRBJ2-4, with 10 bases that match TRBD1. The CDR3 totals 16 residues. CDR1 SGHRS and CDR2 YFSETQ come from the germline V gene. J was trimmed by 2 bases and V by 0 bases; bases with no gene match: 2. The CDR3 loop reads CASSLGTGGPKNIQYF. Written as DNA, the CDR3 is TGCGCCAGCAGCTTGGGGACAGGGGGACCCAAAAACATTCAGTACTTC.

There are a few counts of this clonotype. V usage is TRBV9 and J usage is TRBJ2-5, with 7 bases lining up with TRBD2. The CDR3 consists of 16 residues. CDR1 and CDR2 from the germline V gene are SGDLS and YYNGEE. After removal of 4 bases from V and 4 bases from J, the junction contained 13 bases not matched to a gene. The CDR3 loop reads CASSSPVSRESETQYF. CDR3 in DNA: TGTGCCAGCAGCTCCCCGGTATCGCGGGAGTCAGAGACCCAGTACTTC.

This clonotype was found a few times. J is TRBJ2-3 and V is TRBV28, with D unresolved. This CDR3 comprises 15 residues. Germline V gene sequence: CDR1 MDHEN, CDR2 SYDVKM. Trimming stripped 10 bases from V and 2 bases from J, with 19 bases between. This CDR3 is CATKPDPPLTDTQYF. CDR3 coding DNA: TGTGCCACCAAGCCCGACCCTCCACTCACAGATACGCAGTATTTT.

The gene calls are TRBV7-9 and TRBJ2-1, with a possible D match to TRBD2 (6 bases). The germline CDR1 and CDR2 sequences are SEHNR and FQNEAQ (reference sequence). The V gene lost 5 bases and the J gene lost 0 bases, with 17 bases spanning the gap. The CDR3 has 17 amino acids. The CDR3 bases are TGTGCCAGCAGCACCAGCCGGGACTGGGGCTCCTACAATGAGCAGTTCTTC. Amino acid sequence: CASSTSRDWGSYNEQFF.

This clonotype was recorded at least ten times. The genes are TRBV7-3 and TRBJ2-3; tentatively, D is TRBD2 (6 bases). CDR3 length: 15 amino acids. Looked up from germline, CDR1 is SGHTA and CDR2 is FQGTGA. The V and J ends lost 5 bases and 0 bases respectively, with 12 bases between them. The CDR3 spells CASSPLAASTDTQYF. CDR3 nucleotide sequence: TGTGCCAGCAGCCCATTAGCGGCTAGCACAGATACGCAGTATTTT. Full variable domain (outside the CDR3, taken from reference TRBV7-3 and TRBJ2-3): GAGVSQTPSNKVTEKGKYVELRCDPISGHTALYWYRQSLGQGPEFLIYFQGTGAADDSGLPNDRFFAVRPEGSVSTLKIQRTERGDSAVYLCASSPLAASTDTQYFGPGTRLTVL.

This clonotype was counted at least ten times. The chain has TRBV7-2 and TRBJ2-7, with TRBD1 as a possible D gene (7 bases). The CDR3 sequence is 14 residues long. The germline V and J ends were trimmed by 5 bases and 2 bases, with 13 bases remaining between them. The germline gives CDR1 SGHTA, CDR2 FQGNSA. CDR3 protein: CASSRQGGPYEQYF. The CDR3 DNA is TGTGCCAGCAGCCGCCAGGGGGGCCCCTACGAGCAGTACTTC. The whole variable domain, filled in from reference TRBV7-2 and TRBJ2-7, reads GAGVSQSPSNKVTEKGKDVELRCDPISGHTALYWYRQSLGQGLEFLIYFQGNSAPDKSGLPSDRFSAERTGGSVSTLTIQRTQQEDSAVYLCASSRQGGPYEQYFGPGTRLTVT.

Concerning this clonotype: At one end the junction does not follow the germline gene, possibly because of a read error. The chain employs TRBV20-1 and TRBJ2-2, with 9 positions matching TRBD2. The CDR3 is 15 amino acids. Germline V gene lookup returns CDR1 DFQATT and CDR2 SNEGSKA (reference sequence). Here the CDR3 reads CSAVTSGSNTGGLFF. The DNA for the CDR3 is TGCAGTGCCGTTACTAGCGGGTCTAACACCGGGGGGCTGTTTTTT.

The chain employs TRBV6-5 and TRBJ2-3, with 15 nucleotides matching TRBD2. Germline CDR1 MNHEY, CDR2 SVGAGI. CDR3 size: 15 residues. Germline trimming cut 5 bases from V and 8 bases from J; bases unmatched to any gene: 5. CDR3 amino acids: CASSHGLAGGLTQYF. The DNA for the CDR3 is TGTGCCAGCAGTCACGGACTAGCGGGGGGGCTTACGCAGTATTTT.

V and J are TRBV20-1 and TRBJ2-3, with D perhaps given as TRBD1 or TRBD2 (5 bases each). V dropped 0 bases and J dropped 14 bases, with 18 bases sitting between them. CDR3 length equals 13 residues. CDR1 DFQATT and CDR2 SNEGSKA come from the germline V gene (reference sequence). The CDR3 spells CSAREGRGAPGYF. The CDR3 region has the DNA TGCAGTGCTAGAGAGGGACGCGGCGCCCCGGGGTATTTT.

Only a few counts were recorded for this clonotype. The chain joins TRBV6-1 to TRBJ2-7; D is unclear. The CDR3 is made up of 15 amino acids. The germline CDR1 and CDR2 sequences are MNHNS and SASEGT. Trimming stripped 1 base from V and 4 bases from J, with 14 bases between. The CDR3 reads CASSEEDQRMYEQYF. The CDR3 region has the DNA TGTGCCAGCAGTGAAGAGGACCAACGGATGTACGAGCAGTACTTC.

This clonotype was detected ten times or more. The chain carries TRBV12-3 or TRBV12-4 and TRBJ2-2; 10 bases line up with TRBD2. This CDR3 region has 15 residues. J gave up 1 base and V 4 bases, and 0 bases lay outside the gene matches. The CDR3 DNA reads as TGTGCCAGCAGTTGGACTAGCGGGAACACCGGGGAGCTGTTTTTT. It is translated as CASSWTSGNTGELFF.

The rearrangement joins TRBV14 to TRBJ2-1, with 10 bases matching TRBD2. This CDR3 has 15 residues. The junction had 9 bases not matched to a gene; V was cut back by 4 bases and J by 9 bases. The V gene's germline CDR1 is SGHDN and CDR2 FVKESK. The CDR3 nucleotides are TGTGCCAGCAGCCCCCTAGCGGGAGTCGGAGGTGAGCAGTTCTTC. Protein sequence: CASSPLAGVGGEQFF.

This clonotype was counted ten times or more. The V call is TRBV12-3 or TRBV12-4, the J call TRBJ1-5; a weak D match, TRBD1 (5 bases). The CDR3 sequence is 15 residues long. Trimming removed 5 bases from V and 3 bases from J, with 14 bases in between. The CDR3 sequence: CASSPSGGLNQPQHF. The CDR3 DNA follows: TGTGCCAGCAGTCCGAGCGGGGGACTCAATCAGCCCCAGCATTTT.

This clonotype was seen more than once but under ten times. The chain carries TRBV20-1 and TRBJ1-5; D is unclear. Between the trimmed V and J ends, which lost 6 bases and 5 bases, there was a span of 11 bases. Looked up from germline, CDR1 is DFQATT and CDR2 is SNEGSKA (reference sequence). The length of the CDR3 is 12 residues. CDR3 sequence reads: CSAGRSDQPQHF. In DNA form, the CDR3 reads TGCAGTGCAGGAAGATCAGATCAGCCCCAGCATTTT.

This clonotype was observed a few times. This chain connects TRBV20-1 to TRBJ2-5; a weak D match, TRBD2 (5 bases). From germline, CDR1 is DFQATT and CDR2 SNEGSKA (reference sequence). V lost 3 bases and J 5 bases, leaving 16 bases between the germline ends. The CDR3 covers 14 residues. Written as DNA, the CDR3 is TGCAGTGCTAGCCCGGGGTCCGGTCGGGAGACCCAGTACTTC. This encodes CSASPGSGRETQYF.

The chain recombines TRBV29-1 with TRBJ2-7; 10 bases fit TRBD1. Germline CDR1 reads SQVTM; CDR2 reads ANQGSEA. The CDR3 runs 17 residues. The ends lost 4 bases at V and 0 bases at J; junction bases unmatched: 12. This chain's CDR3 is CSVVEMGQGRISYEQYF. CDR3 in DNA: TGCAGCGTTGTTGAGATGGGACAGGGGAGGATCTCCTACGAGCAGTACTTC.

This clonotype was counted between two and nine times. The chain uses TRBV29-1 and TRBJ2-7; maybe TRBD1 (6 bases). V dropped 7 bases and J dropped 2 bases, with 12 bases sitting between them. This CDR3 comprises 12 residues. In germline, CDR1 is SQVTM, CDR2 ANQGSEA. DNA for the CDR3: TGCAGCGCACGGGACACCACCTACGAGCAGTACTTC. This gives the protein CSARDTTYEQYF.